This T cell receptor (beta chain) was recovered during a study of blood T cell repertoires in COVID-19. Looking at the study overall: Collection of acute and convalescent COVID-19 samples took place in the United States, Italy and Spain.

The CDR3 totals 14 residues. Unmatched junction bases numbered 7, after V lost 6 bases and J lost 5 bases. Per the germline V gene, CDR1 is MNHNY and CDR2 is SVGAGI (reference sequence). Per the authors' pipeline: Amplification of reference gene primers provided the estimated nucleated cell counts. Sequencing used immunoSEQ multiplex PCR; TCRdb keeps in-frame clones, though not all of them. V and J calls and clone size are those listed in that table; D and trimming were worked out from the DNA. Here the sample spans 100,000 or so clones, approximately 90% being singletons. The rearrangement links TRBV6-6 to TRBJ1-2, with TRBD1 matching over 9 bases. Sequenced: peripheral blood. The source of this sequence is a human donor with acute or convalescent COVID-19. The donor label of this sample is uncertain. The CDR3 DNA reads TGTGCCAGCAGGGAACCCGGGACAGGGTATGGCTACACCTTC. Protein sequence: CASREPGTGYGYTF.